Below, 12 T cell receptor beta chains from the same sample are listed, as sequenced in a study of T cells after yellow fever vaccination. TCRdb processed the 5' RACE reads anew with MiXCR; each CDR3 protein has one entry. In the table there are just over 300,000 distinct CDR3 sequences, 3% to 4.5% of which are singletons. The sequences come from PBMCs, collected on the day of the yellow fever booster vaccination. The receptors stem from a man aged 18 to 29 who received the YFV17D yellow fever vaccine.

This clonotype was picked up many times. The chain carries TRBV12-3 or TRBV12-4 and TRBJ2-6; D gene uncertain. V lost 5 bases and J 0 bases, leaving 5 bases between the germline ends. CDR3 length equals 14 residues. CDR3 DNA sequence: TGTGCCAGCAGTCCCTACTCTGGGGCCAACGTCCTGACTTTC. Its translation is CASSPYSGANVLTF.

This clonotype was detected a few times. This chain joins TRBV4-3 and TRBJ1-2, with a weak D call TRBD1 (5 bases). V lost 0 bases, J lost 4 bases, and 12 bases lay in between. This CDR3 spans 15 amino acids. Germline V gene lookup returns CDR1 LGHNA and CDR2 YSLEER. CDR3 in DNA: TGCGCCAGCAGCCAAGATGGTGGCAGGGTCTATGGCTACACCTTC. Protein product: CASSQDGGRVYGYTF.

This clonotype was counted at least ten times. This chain connects TRBV7-2 to TRBJ1-6; tentative D call: TRBD1 (6 bases). This CDR3 region has 15 residues. Germline loops: CDR1 SGHTA, CDR2 FQGNSA. Trimming shortened V by 5 bases and J by 4 bases, and 12 bases separated the two germline ends. DNA of the CDR3: TGTGCCAGCAGCCGCGACAGGCCATATAATTCACCCCTCCACTTT. Protein product: CASSRDRPYNSPLHF.

The chain carries TRBV5-4 and TRBJ1-1, with a possible D match to TRBD1 (6 bases). Looked up from germline, CDR1 is SGHNT and CDR2 is YYREEE (reference sequence). V was pared by 6 bases and J by 4 bases, with 19 bases between. The CDR3 is 15 amino acids. The CDR3: CASTASGRGATEAFF. The CDR3 bases are TGTGCCAGCACCGCGAGCGGTCGGGGGGCCACTGAAGCTTTCTTT.

This clonotype was detected only a few times. V is TRBV6-5 and J is TRBJ2-1; 9 bases are a match to TRBD2. Per germline, CDR1 MNHEY and CDR2 SVGAGI. J was trimmed by 9 bases and V by 6 bases; bases with no gene match: 15. The CDR3 totals 16 residues. CDR3 sequence reads: CASSQKPGLAFGEQFF. The CDR3 DNA sequence: TGTGCCAGCAGCCAAAAGCCGGGACTAGCATTCGGTGAGCAGTTCTTC.

There are many counts of this clonotype. V and J are TRBV29-1 and TRBJ1-1; no firm D call. The V end lost 6 bases, the J end lost 0 bases, and 8 bases lay between the germline ends. Germline loops: CDR1 SQVTM, CDR2 ANQGSEA. The CDR3 contains 12 residues. The CDR3 nucleotides read TGCAGCGTAACCCGTTTGAACACTGAAGCTTTCTTT. Its translation is CSVTRLNTEAFF.

This clonotype has a count of ten or more. The genes are TRBV7-9 and TRBJ2-5; D is ambiguous. Germline CDR1 is SEHNR and CDR2 is FQNEAQ (reference sequence). There are 13 residues in the CDR3. V was trimmed by 6 bases and J by 5 bases, leaving 13 bases between them. CDR3 DNA sequence: TGTGCCAGCAGGGGCCCCGAGTGGGAGACCCAGTACTTC. Translating gives CASRGPEWETQYF.

This clonotype was found a few times. The genes are TRBV5-4 and TRBJ1-1; D unclear. V dropped 0 bases and J dropped 0 bases, with 9 bases sitting between them. This CDR3 comprises 15 residues. The germline V gene encodes CDR1 SGHNT and CDR2 YYREEE (reference sequence). The CDR3 loop is CASSLDGLMNTEAFF. The CDR3, as DNA: TGTGCCAGCAGCTTGGATGGGCTCATGAACACTGAAGCTTTCTTT. Drawing the rest from reference TRBV5-4 and TRBJ1-1, the complete variable domain is ETGVTQSPTHLIKTRGQQVTLRCSSQSGHNTVSWYQQALGQGPQFIFQYYREEENGRGNFPPRFSGLQFPNYSSELNVNALELDDSALYLCASSLDGLMNTEAFFGQGTRLTVV.

The table lists this clonotype with many counts. This sequence joins TRBV18 and TRBJ2-7; 7 bases are shared with TRBD1. The germline V gene encodes CDR1 KGHSH and CDR2 LQKENI. V was pared by 1 base and J by 3 bases, with 6 bases of the junction left unmatched. This CDR3 contains 15 residues. Here the CDR3 DNA reads TGTGCCAGCTCACCACGGCAGGGGGTTGACTACGAGCAGTACGTC. Translating gives CASSPRQGVDYEQYV.

This clonotype was seen ten or more times. The chain combines TRBV7-8 with TRBJ1-5, with D tentatively TRBD1 (5 bases). In germline, CDR1 is SGHVS, CDR2 FQNEAQ. The CDR3 loop spans 13 amino acids. V lost 5 bases, J lost 5 bases, and 10 bases lay in between. This CDR3 is CASSLDIDQPQHF. DNA for the CDR3: TGTGCCAGCAGCCTGGACATCGATCAGCCCCAGCATTTT.

In the case of this clonotype: The junction differs from germline at one of its ends, possibly a read error. The chain joins TRBV12-3 or TRBV12-4 to TRBJ2-5; D may be TRBD1 (6 bases). This CDR3 has 14 residues. The CDR3 loop is CASSLFGGPEAQYF. For the CDR3, the DNA is TGTGCCAGCAGTTTATTTGGGGGCCCAGAGGCCCAGTACTTC.

This clonotype was seen at least ten times. The chain carries TRBV7-2 and TRBJ2-3, with D perhaps assigned TRBD1 or TRBD2 (6 bases each). The CDR3 totals 14 residues. Germline CDR1 is SGHTA and CDR2 is FQGNSA. V was cut by 1 base and J by 6 bases, with 11 bases left in between. The CDR3 here is CASSLVGGRDTQYF. The CDR3 bases are TGTGCCAGCAGCTTAGTGGGGGGCCGTGATACGCAGTATTTT.